This is a list of T cell receptor beta chains from one sample in a study of cytomegalovirus exposure and HLA in healthy donors. Measured with immunoSEQ multiplex PCR; TCRdb has only the in-frame clones, and not every one. This table has over 150,000 clones, roughly 77% appearing once. Sequencing was performed on PBMCs. Source of these receptors: a man aged 30-40 years in good health and CMV-seropositive. CDR3s include the opening cysteine and the closing phenylalanine or tryptophan. A D gene is named only where the DNA matches it firmly. Expanded clones are given a class, and other clones once, few, many or no size at all.

TGTGCCAGCAGCTTAACGGGGGCGGGCACTGAAGCTTTCTTT,CASSLTGAGTEAFF,TRBV7-3,TRBJ1-1,.,.
TGTGCCAGCTCACGCCCCGGACTAGCTCTTTACTCCTACGAGCAGTACTTC,CASSRPGLALYSYEQYF,TRBV18,TRBJ2-7,TRBD2,.
TGTGCCAGCAGCCAGGCCGGGACAGAAAGTTCACCCCTCCACTTT,CASSQAGTESSPLHF,TRBV4-2,TRBJ1-6,TRBD1,.
TGTGCCAGTGACTTAGAATTTGCCTACGAGCAGTACTTC,CASDLEFAYEQYF,TRBV6-1,TRBJ2-7,.,.
TGTGCCAGCAGCTACGGACGGACAGGTGCGGATGGCTACACCTTC,CASSYGRTGADGYTF,TRBV7-9,TRBJ1-2,TRBD1,.
TGCGCCAGCAGTCTCACGGGACAGGGCAATCAGCCCCAGCATTTT,CASSLTGQGNQPQHF,TRBV4-3,TRBJ1-5,TRBD1,once
TGTGCCTGGAGAACAGGGGGGAACACCGGGGAGCTGTTTTTT,CAWRTGGNTGELFF,TRBV30,TRBJ2-2,TRBD1,.
TGTGCCAGTAGTTGGGGGGCCGGGGAGCTGTTTTTT,CASSWGAGELFF,TRBV19,TRBJ2-2,.,.
TGTGCCAGCAGCCCTCAGCGGGCATCCACAGATACGCAGTATTTT,CASSPQRASTDTQYF,TRBV9,TRBJ2-3,.,.
TGTGCCAGCAGCGCCGGGGGTTACTCCTACGAGCAGTACTTC,CASSAGGYSYEQYF,TRBV9,TRBJ2-7,.,.
TGCAGCGTTGTCCCTAACAACCGACGAATCCTAGGCACAGAGACCCAGTACTTC,CSVVPNNRRILGTETQYF,TRBV29-1,TRBJ2-5,.,few
TGTGCCAGCAGTGATTTTTGGGACACCGTCTCTGGAAACACCATATATTTT,CASSDFWDTVSGNTIYF,TRBV6-1,TRBJ1-3,.,.
TGTGCCAGCAACACTTACAGGATGTCAGAAGCTTTCTTT,CASNTYRMSEAFF,TRBV28,TRBJ1-1,.,.
TGTGCCAGCACCCGGGGGGGGAAAAGCTACGAGCAGTACTTC,CASTRGGKSYEQYF,TRBV5-4,TRBJ2-7,TRBD2,once
TGTGCCAGCAGCCCAAGAGGCCCAACAGATACGCAGTATTTT,CASSPRGPTDTQYF,TRBV5-6,TRBJ2-3,.,.
TGCGCCAGCAGCTTGGGGGACAGCTTGGTACAAGAGACCCAGTACTTC,CASSLGDSLVQETQYF,TRBV5-1,TRBJ2-5,TRBD1,.
TGTGCCAGTAGTATTGAGGTTAATTCACCCCTCCACTTT,CASSIEVNSPLHF,TRBV19,TRBJ1-6,.,once
TGTGCCAGCAGTTTTCTCGGTGTCTACACCTTC,CASSFLGVYTF,TRBV28,TRBJ1-2,.,.
TGTGCCAGCAGCTTGAAGCGGGAGCAGTACTTC,CASSLKREQYF,TRBV7-4,TRBJ2-7,.,.
TGTGCCAGCAGCGGACAGAACTCCTACGAGCAGTACTTC,CASSGQNSYEQYF,TRBV7-9,TRBJ2-7,.,.
TGTGCCATCAGTGAAACAGGGCTACAAGAGACCCAGTACTTC,CAISETGLQETQYF,TRBV10-3,TRBJ2-5,.,few
TGTGCCAGCAGCTCCTCTCTTTTTACTGAAGCTTTCTTT,CASSSSLFTEAFF,TRBV11-3,TRBJ1-1,.,.
TGTGCCAGCAGCTGGAGACAGGGGGCTGGCGGGGAGCTGTTTTTT,CASSWRQGAGGELFF,TRBV7-3,TRBJ2-2,TRBD1,.
TGTGCCAGCAGAGTGGACACGGACAGAACTGAAGCTTTCTTT,CASRVDTDRTEAFF,TRBV6-5,TRBJ1-1,.,once
TGTGCCAGCAGGGGGGACGTGTGGGACAGGGCTCCCTACGAGCAGTACTTC,CASRGDVWDRAPYEQYF,TRBV7-9,TRBJ2-7,TRBD1,.
TGTGCCAGCAGCGTAGGAGACAGGGCCTATAATTCACCCCTCCACTTT,CASSVGDRAYNSPLHF,TRBV9,TRBJ1-6,TRBD1,.
TGTGCCAGCAGCCCGGGGACACCAGGGAACTATGGCTACACCTTC,CASSPGTPGNYGYTF,TRBV5-4,TRBJ1-2,.,.
TGTGCCAGCTCCCAGGTTGGCTACTACGAGCAGTACTTC,CASSQVGYYEQYF,TRBV18,TRBJ2-7,.,.
TGTGCTAGTGGTCCAGGACTAGCGGGTACAGATACGCAGTATTTT,CASGPGLAGTDTQYF,TRBV12-5,TRBJ2-3,TRBD2,.
TGTGCCAGCAGCTCCCGGACAGGGGAGGGGGTGCAGCCCCAGCATTTT,CASSSRTGEGVQPQHF,TRBV7-9,TRBJ1-5,TRBD1,.
TGTGCCAGCAGTTACTCCGCTAATGGGAGGGACCACGAGCAGTACTTC,CASSYSANGRDHEQYF,TRBV6-5,TRBJ2-7,TRBD2,once
TGTGCCAGCAGCCAAGATAAATCGTCCTACGAGCAGTACTTC,CASSQDKSSYEQYF,TRBV14,TRBJ2-7,.,.
TGTGCCATCAGTGGTCAGGGGGCAGGGTCCTACGAGCAGTACTTC,CAISGQGAGSYEQYF,TRBV10-3,TRBJ2-7,TRBD1,.
TGTGCCAGCAGCCGCCGACAAGACAATCAGCCCCAGCATTTT,CASSRRQDNQPQHF,TRBV14,TRBJ1-5,.,.
TGTGCCAGCAGTGAAGGCCTGTCGACAGGGAACTTC,CASSEGLSTGNF,TRBV2,TRBJ2-7,TRBD1,.
TGTGCCAGCAGCTTACTGGGCAGATCCATGAACACTGAAGCTTTCTTT,CASSLLGRSMNTEAFF,TRBV11-1,TRBJ1-1,.,.
TGTGCCAGAAGCTCAGTCGGACGGGGGAATGACACCGGGGAGCTGTTTTTT,CARSSVGRGNDTGELFF,TRBV5-3,TRBJ2-2,.,.
TGCGCCAGCAGCCAATCAGGGCCTGCAACTAATGAAAAACTGTTTTTT,CASSQSGPATNEKLFF,TRBV4-1,TRBJ1-4,.,.
TGTGCCAGCAGCTTAGTTCCGGAGACCCAGTACTTC,CASSLVPETQYF,TRBV11-2,TRBJ2-5,.,.
TGTGCCACCAGGGACAGGGGTCTAGCGGGAGGGCCCGCTGAGAGGGGAGTTACGCAGTATTTT,CATRDRGLAGGPAERGVTQYF,TRBV28,TRBJ2-3,TRBD2,few
TGTGCCAGCAGTCAAATCTCTGGGGCCAACGTCCTGACTTTC,CASSQISGANVLTF,TRBV5-6,TRBJ2-6,.,.
TGTGCCATCAGTGAGGGGCAGGAAGACTACACCTTC,CAISEGQEDYTF,TRBV10-3,TRBJ1-2,.,.
TGTGCCATCACATCTGGTGCTAGCTCCTACAATGAGCAGTTCTTC,CAITSGASSYNEQFF,TRBV10-3,TRBJ2-1,.,.
TGTGCCAGCAGCCGGAGAGGGATCGGGAATCAGCCCCAGCATTTT,CASSRRGIGNQPQHF,TRBV5-6,TRBJ1-5,.,few
TGTGCCAGCAGCTTGGCGGGGGAGCAGTTCTTC,CASSLAGEQFF,TRBV11-1,TRBJ2-1,.,.
TGTGCCAGCAGCTCAGGGGGGTCTTCGAACACTGAAGCTTTCTTT,CASSSGGSSNTEAFF,TRBV11-3,TRBJ1-1,TRBD1,.
TGTGCTAGTGGTTCAGGGGGCAATCAGCCCCAGCATTTT,CASGSGGNQPQHF,TRBV12-5,TRBJ1-5,.,.
TGTGCCAGCAGCTCCGGAGGTAGCGGGAGTTACCTGGCGCAGTTCTTC,CASSSGGSGSYLAQFF,TRBV11-2,TRBJ2-1,TRBD2,.
TGCAGCACCCGGCGGGGGAGGGAAAATGAGCAGTTCTTC,CSTRRGRENEQFF,TRBV29-1,TRBJ2-1,TRBD2,few
TGTGCCAGCAGAGGACAGGGGCCCTACAATGAGCAGTTCTTC,CASRGQGPYNEQFF,TRBV6-5,TRBJ2-1,TRBD1,.
TGTGCCAGCAGTTACCAGGAGGGTCAGGGAATAGGTGAAAAACTGTTTTTT,CASSYQEGQGIGEKLFF,TRBV7-9,TRBJ1-4,.,once
TGCGCCAGCAGCTTGGCCGGCAGGGGGCGAGTTAATGAAAAACTGTTTTTT,CASSLAGRGRVNEKLFF,TRBV5-1,TRBJ1-4,TRBD1,.
TGCGCCAGCAGCTTGGAAACAGGGGTTGGACAGCCCCAGCATTTT,CASSLETGVGQPQHF,TRBV5-1,TRBJ1-5,TRBD1,few
TGTGCCAGCAGCACGACAGGGCTCTCGGGGGATGGCTACACCTTC,CASSTTGLSGDGYTF,TRBV2,TRBJ1-2,TRBD1,.
TGTGCCAGCAGTTGGCTAGCGGGGGACACCGGGGAGCTGTTTTTT,CASSWLAGDTGELFF,TRBV2,TRBJ2-2,TRBD2,.
TGTGCCAGCAGCGTAGTCCGAGACTACGATACGCAGTATTTT,CASSVVRDYDTQYF,TRBV9,TRBJ2-3,.,.
TGTGCCAGCAGCGCGGACAGGGTAGAAGAGACCCAGTACTTC,CASSADRVEETQYF,TRBV6-1,TRBJ2-5,TRBD1,few